This passage covers 2 T cell receptor beta chains from one sample sequenced in a study of blood T cell repertoires in COVID-19. Measured with immunoSEQ multiplex PCR; TCRdb has only the in-frame clones, and not every one. The table lists around 390,000 clones, approximately 90% of them singletons. Sequenced sample: PBMCs or T cells enriched from blood (not recorded which). The source is a woman aged 45-65 years who had recovered from COVID-19.

The chain links TRBV7-2 to TRBJ1-1; D is unresolved. Trimming cost V 5 bases and J 0 bases, with 10 bases left between them. The CDR3 length is 14 residues. Per the germline V gene, CDR1 is SGHTA and CDR2 is FQGNSA. The chain's CDR3 is CASSRNSLNTEAFF. The CDR3 coding sequence is TGTGCCAGCAGCCGTAACTCCTTGAACACTGAAGCTTTCTTT.

This clone was seen a single time. The chain is built from TRBV10-3 and TRBJ1-2; 9 bases align to TRBD1. The germline CDR1 and CDR2 sequences are ENHRY and SYGVKD. Trimming at V came to 2 bases and at J to 4 bases, leaving 8 bases not matched to a gene. The CDR3 loop spans 16 amino acids. The CDR3 sequence is CAISENTGTGPYGYTF. For the CDR3, the DNA is TGTGCCATCAGTGAGAATACCGGGACAGGGCCCTATGGCTACACCTTC.